These 14 T cell receptor beta chains were all obtained from the same sample, sequenced in a study of beta chain features in type 1 diabetes. The study, taken as a whole, reports: In all four CD4+ subsets, TCRB CDR3 length was significantly, moderately reduced in type 1 diabetes.

Their antigen targets remain unknown. TCRB transcripts that were expressed got sequenced, as all of the isolated RNA had been reverse transcribed. Libraries were prepared by immunoSEQ multiplex PCR; TCRdb keeps only in-frame clonotypes and omits some of them. The repertoire holds some 360,000 clones, with around 10% as singletons. The sequencing input was central memory CD4+ T cells from blood. These receptors originate from a man aged 25-45 years with type 1 diabetes.

The chain uses TRBV18 and TRBJ2-1, with 7 bases fitting TRBD2. There are 17 residues in the CDR3. Trimming cost V 6 bases and J 1 base; bases outside gene matches: 12. Germline values: CDR1 KGHSH, CDR2 LQKENI. CDR3 bases: TGTGCCAGCTCCCTACTACCCCCGGGGGGATCCTACAATGAGCAGTTCTTC. Translating it yields CASSLLPPGGSYNEQFF. Drawing the rest from reference TRBV18 and TRBJ2-1, the complete variable domain is NAGVMQNPRHLVRRRGQEARLRCSPMKGHSHVYWYRQLPEEGLKFMVYLQKENIIDESGMPKERFSAEFPKEGPSILRIQQVVRGDSAAYFCASSLLPPGGSYNEQFFGPGTRLTVL.

The chain uses TRBV28 and TRBJ1-2; D is perhaps TRBD1 (6 bases). The CDR3 runs to 13 residues. Per germline, CDR1 MDHEN and CDR2 SYDVKM. V was cut by 3 bases and J by 7 bases, with 12 bases left in between. The CDR3 reads CASSLAGVFGYTF. CDR3 coding DNA: TGTGCCAGCAGTTTGGCAGGGGTTTTTGGCTACACCTTC.

CDR3 region: CASSLWANEKLFF. The CDR3 coding sequence is TGTGCCAGCAGTTTATGGGCTAATGAAAAACTGTTTTTT. The rearrangement uses TRBV28 and TRBJ1-4, with D uncertain. Trimming left V 0 bases short and J 3 bases short, with 2 bases between. The CDR3 length is 13 residues. Germline V gene data show CDR1 as MDHEN and CDR2 as SYDVKM.

The V call is TRBV2, the J call TRBJ2-1, with D tentatively TRBD2 (7 bases). Trimming left V 7 bases short and J 4 bases short, with 20 bases between. The V gene's germline CDR1 is SNHLY and CDR2 FYNNEI. There are 16 residues in the CDR3. In nucleotides, the CDR3 is TGTGCCAGCAACCTTTTAGGGGGGGGGTCTTACAATGAGCAGTTCTTC. Its translation: CASNLLGGGSYNEQFF.

The chain joins TRBV29-1 to TRBJ2-1, with 7 nucleotides matching TRBD2. The CDR3 is made up of 14 amino acids. V lost 8 bases to trimming and J lost 2 bases; unmatched junction nucleotides: 9. Germline-derived CDR1 and CDR2 are SQVTM and ANQGSEA. Here the CDR3 DNA reads TGCAGCTCTGGCGGGGGTGTGACCTACAATGAGCAGTTCTTC. Protein sequence: CSSGGGVTYNEQFF.

This clone was seen more than once but under ten times. The chain links TRBV6-5 to TRBJ2-3, with D maybe TRBD1 (5 bases). The CDR3 length is 15 residues. Germline CDR1 reads MNHEY; CDR2 reads SVGAGI. Trimming removed 6 bases from V and 3 bases from J, with 16 bases in between. The CDR3 nucleotides read TGTGCCAGCAGCAGGTCAGGGAAGGGGACAGATACGCAGTATTTT. It yields the protein CASSRSGKGTDTQYF.

The rearrangement joins TRBV5-4 to TRBJ2-5; D might be TRBD1 (5 bases). V lost 4 bases and J 5 bases, leaving 9 bases between the germline ends. Germline CDR1 reads SGHNT; CDR2 reads YYREEE (reference sequence). The CDR3 is made up of 12 amino acids. DNA of the CDR3: TGTGCCAGCAGCCGCCCAGGGGAGACCCAGTACTTC. This sequence encodes CASSRPGETQYF. Filled out from reference TRBV5-4 and TRBJ2-5, the complete variable domain reads ETGVTQSPTHLIKTRGQQVTLRCSSQSGHNTVSWYQQALGQGPQFIFQYYREEENGRGNFPPRFSGLQFPNYSSELNVNALELDDSALYLCASSRPGETQYFGPGTRLLVL.

This clone was seen more than once but under ten times. The rearrangement uses TRBV6-5 and TRBJ2-3, with TRBD1 matching over 8 bases. Germline V lookup: CDR1 MNHEY, CDR2 SVGAGI. There are 15 residues in the CDR3. The V segment lost 5 bases and the J segment 3 bases; nucleotides outside the gene matches: 7. CDR3 DNA sequence: TGTGCCAGCAGTCCGACAGGGGAGGAGACAGATACGCAGTATTTT. This sequence encodes CASSPTGEETDTQYF.

This clone was detected only a few times. The chain employs TRBV9 and TRBJ1-4; D not resolved. The CDR3 sequence is 18 residues long. Trimming shortened V by 0 bases and J by 5 bases, and 20 bases separated the two germline ends. CDR1 is SGDLS, CDR2 YYNGEE, per germline. The CDR3 loop reads CASSVATGRPNLNEKLFF. The CDR3, as DNA: TGTGCCAGCAGCGTAGCTACGGGAAGACCGAACTTGAATGAAAAACTGTTTTTT.

The chain couples TRBV30 to TRBJ1-1; the D is unclear. This CDR3 region has 11 residues. Trimming left V 4 bases short and J 4 bases short, with 7 bases between. Germline CDR1 GTSNPN, CDR2 SVGIG (reference sequence). The CDR3 here is CAWNWATEAFF. CDR3 nucleotide sequence: TGTGCCTGGAACTGGGCCACTGAAGCTTTCTTT.

This clone has only a few counts. J is TRBJ2-2 and V is TRBV5-1; TRBD2 matches at 9 bases. Trimming removed 6 bases from V and 1 base from J; junction bases left unmatched: 4. The germline V gene encodes CDR1 SGHRS and CDR2 YFSETQ. This CDR3 is built from 15 residues. CDR3 protein: CASMRAGGNTGELFF. In nucleotides, the CDR3 is TGCGCCAGCATGAGAGCGGGAGGGAACACCGGGGAGCTGTTTTTT.

CDR3 protein: CASSQSGSKSYNEQFF. The CDR3 nucleotides are TGTGCCAGCAGCCAAAGCGGGAGTAAGTCCTACAATGAGCAGTTCTTC. The chain is built from TRBV7-2 and TRBJ2-1, with 8 bases aligning to TRBD2. This CDR3 has 16 residues. After removal of 5 bases from V and 1 base from J, the junction contained 7 bases not matched to a gene. Germline CDR1 is SGHTA and CDR2 is FQGNSA.

This rearrangement joins TRBV6-4 to TRBJ2-7; 9 bases are shared with TRBD1. The CDR3 length is 12 residues. Germline lookup yields CDR1 MRHNA and CDR2 SNTAGT. The ends lost 7 bases at V and 5 bases at J; junction bases unmatched: 3. The CDR3 loop reads CASTGTGNEQYF. The CDR3 nucleotides read TGTGCCAGCACGGGGACAGGGAACGAGCAGTACTTC.

The chain combines TRBV15 with TRBJ2-3; 7 bases align to TRBD1. J was trimmed by 2 bases and V by 8 bases; bases with no gene match: 4. This CDR3 has 13 amino acids. Looked up from germline, CDR1 is LNHNV and CDR2 is YYDKDF (reference sequence). The DNA of the CDR3 is TGTGCCACCCGGGACAGAGACACAGATACGCAGTATTTT. Its translation: CATRDRDTDTQYF.